This T cell receptor beta chain was sequenced in a study of T cells in tumors after PD-1 blockade. The overall study: Tumor samples averaged approximately 26,000 templates (range about 550-99,264) and some 6,000 unique clonotypes.

There are 12 residues in the CDR3. Germline V gene sequence: CDR1 MNHNY, CDR2 SVGAGI (reference sequence). Trimming pared 6 bases from V and 4 bases from J, leaving 7 bases between. Time point described: second of two post-therapy site-matched biopsies around two months apart. The repertoire was sequenced with immunoSEQ multiplex PCR; TCRdb's copy has only in-frame clones and lacks some. The sample lists 7,000 to 10,000 clones; roughly 57% were seen once. This TCR came from a human donor with basal cell carcinoma. This sample comprised tumor tissue, obtained after anti-PD-1 treatment. The V gene is TRBV6-6, the J gene TRBJ1-5; D is unresolved. The CDR3 nucleotides read TGTGCCAGCAGCATATGGAATCAGCCCCAGCATTTT. Translation: CASSIWNQPQHF.